These T cell receptor beta chains were read from a single sample in a study of CD8 T cells in Susac syndrome. TCRdb independently ran MiXCR on the immunoSEQ multiplex PCR reads; one entry per CDR3 protein. This sample has some 60,000 distinct CDR3 sequences, with more than 80% found just once. Input material: CD8+ T cells from PBMCs. The receptors shown here come from a human donor in good health. Each CDR3 is given with its conserved first and last residue. A D gene is named only where the DNA matches it firmly. Size tells how often a clone was seen (once, few, many) or the class of an expanded clone, and some rows leave it out.

cdr3_nt: TGTGCCAGCAGTCGCTGGGGGTTGGCCGGGGAGCTGTTTTTT; cdr3_aa: CASSRWGLAGELFF; clone_size: -; j_call: TRBJ2-2; d_call: -; v_call: TRBV6-5
cdr3_nt: TGTGCCAGTAGTATGGGCAGGGGGTTGTCCTACGAGCAGTACTTC; cdr3_aa: CASSMGRGLSYEQYF; clone_size: -; j_call: TRBJ2-7; d_call: TRBD1; v_call: TRBV19
cdr3_nt: TGTGCCAGCAGCGACTCCTTGGGACAGAGATTCACAGATACGCAGTATTTT; cdr3_aa: CASSDSLGQRFTDTQYF; clone_size: -; j_call: TRBJ2-3; d_call: TRBD1; v_call: TRBV7-8
cdr3_nt: TGCGCCAGCAGCGCCGACAGGGTCCCTTTCGAGCAGTACTTC; cdr3_aa: CASSADRVPFEQYF; clone_size: -; j_call: TRBJ2-7; d_call: TRBD1; v_call: TRBV10-1
cdr3_nt: TGTGCCAGCAGCTGGCCCGGGACAGGGGACTTCACTGAAGCTTTCTTT; cdr3_aa: CASSWPGTGDFTEAFF; clone_size: -; j_call: TRBJ1-1; d_call: TRBD1; v_call: TRBV5-8
cdr3_nt: TGTGCCAGCAGCCCCGAGGCTTTGGCGGGTGGCTACACCTTC; cdr3_aa: CASSPEALAGGYTF; clone_size: -; j_call: TRBJ1-2; d_call: -; v_call: TRBV7-9
cdr3_nt: TGTGCCAGCAGCCATCCAGACAGGGTCTCCTACGAGCAGTACTTC; cdr3_aa: CASSHPDRVSYEQYF; clone_size: -; j_call: TRBJ2-7; d_call: TRBD1; v_call: TRBV7-2
cdr3_nt: TGTGCCAGTAGTTTTCGTGGATCCTACGAGCAGTACTTC; cdr3_aa: CASSFRGSYEQYF; clone_size: -; j_call: TRBJ2-7; d_call: -; v_call: TRBV19
cdr3_nt: TGTGCCAGCAGCTTATTAGGGGGGTATCAGCCCCAGCATTTT; cdr3_aa: CASSLLGGYQPQHF; clone_size: -; j_call: TRBJ1-5; d_call: -; v_call: TRBV7-3
cdr3_nt: TGTGCCAGCAGTGTTATGGACAGGGGGCATCAGCCCCAGCATTTT; cdr3_aa: CASSVMDRGHQPQHF; clone_size: -; j_call: TRBJ1-5; d_call: TRBD1; v_call: TRBV2
cdr3_nt: TGCGCCAGCAGCCACACTACTAGCGGGGGAGCCTACGAGCAGTACTTC; cdr3_aa: CASSHTTSGGAYEQYF; clone_size: -; j_call: TRBJ2-7; d_call: TRBD2; v_call: TRBV4-1
cdr3_nt: TGCAGCGTCCTACCGTGGGGATACAATGAGCAGTTCTTC; cdr3_aa: CSVLPWGYNEQFF; clone_size: -; j_call: TRBJ2-1; d_call: -; v_call: TRBV29-1
cdr3_nt: TGTGCCAGCAGCCAAGCCCCGACTAGCGGTTACGAGCAGTACTTC; cdr3_aa: CASSQAPTSGYEQYF; clone_size: few; j_call: TRBJ2-7; d_call: TRBD2; v_call: TRBV4-2
cdr3_nt: TGCGCCAGCAGCCTGACAGGGGGCGAAGAGACCCAGTACTTC; cdr3_aa: CASSLTGGEETQYF; clone_size: -; j_call: TRBJ2-5; d_call: TRBD1; v_call: TRBV5-1
cdr3_nt: TGCAGCGTCCAAGGCGCGAGCGTGGGAAACACCATATATTTT; cdr3_aa: CSVQGASVGNTIYF; clone_size: -; j_call: TRBJ1-3; d_call: -; v_call: TRBV29-1
cdr3_nt: TGTGCCAGCAGCCAAGAACAGGAAGTCACAGATACGCAGTATTTT; cdr3_aa: CASSQEQEVTDTQYF; clone_size: once; j_call: TRBJ2-3; d_call: -; v_call: TRBV14
cdr3_nt: TGTGCCAGCAGCCCGCTCGGGGTTAACACCGGGGAGCTGTTTTTT; cdr3_aa: CASSPLGVNTGELFF; clone_size: -; j_call: TRBJ2-2; d_call: -; v_call: TRBV7-9
cdr3_nt: TGTGCCAGCAGCGGTCGGGGGGGCGAGGTGGAGACCCAGTACTTC; cdr3_aa: CASSGRGGEVETQYF; clone_size: -; j_call: TRBJ2-5; d_call: TRBD2; v_call: TRBV11-2
cdr3_nt: TGTGCCAGCAGAACAGAGGGAGGTGAGCAGTTCTTC; cdr3_aa: CASRTEGGEQFF; clone_size: -; j_call: TRBJ2-1; d_call: -; v_call: TRBV13
cdr3_nt: TGTGCCAGCAGCCCCGGGACAGCGGCAGACTATGGCTACACCTTC; cdr3_aa: CASSPGTAADYGYTF; clone_size: few; j_call: TRBJ1-2; d_call: TRBD1; v_call: TRBV5-4
cdr3_nt: TGTGCCAGCAGCTTCTTTTCACCCGGGACAGAAACCCCCGATACGCAGTATTTT; cdr3_aa: CASSFFSPGTETPDTQYF; clone_size: -; j_call: TRBJ2-3; d_call: TRBD1; v_call: TRBV12-3/TRBV12-4
cdr3_nt: TGTGCCAGCTCTCCCATACTGAACACTGAAGCTTTCTTT; cdr3_aa: CASSPILNTEAFF; clone_size: -; j_call: TRBJ1-1; d_call: -; v_call: TRBV18
cdr3_nt: TGTGCCACCAGCAGAGATTCCGGGGGTATCGAGCAGTACTTC; cdr3_aa: CATSRDSGGIEQYF; clone_size: -; j_call: TRBJ2-7; d_call: -; v_call: TRBV15
cdr3_nt: TGTGCCTGGGGGACCGGGGAGCTGTTTTTT; cdr3_aa: CAWGTGELFF; clone_size: -; j_call: TRBJ2-2; d_call: -; v_call: TRBV30
cdr3_nt: TGTGCCAGCAGCCCCCCCGGGACTAGCGGGGGGTCCGGGGAGCTGTTTTTT; cdr3_aa: CASSPPGTSGGSGELFF; clone_size: few; j_call: TRBJ2-2; d_call: TRBD2; v_call: TRBV9
cdr3_nt: TGTGCCAGCAGTTACGGGGCTAGGATGTACAATGAGCAGTTCTTC; cdr3_aa: CASSYGARMYNEQFF; clone_size: -; j_call: TRBJ2-1; d_call: -; v_call: TRBV6-5
cdr3_nt: TGTGCCAGCAGTTCGTTCCGGGGAATAGAAGATACGCAGTATTTT; cdr3_aa: CASSSFRGIEDTQYF; clone_size: once; j_call: TRBJ2-3; d_call: -; v_call: TRBV27
cdr3_nt: TGTGCCAGCAGCCAAGGGGGCACCGGGGAGCTGTTTTTT; cdr3_aa: CASSQGGTGELFF; clone_size: -; j_call: TRBJ2-2; d_call: -; v_call: TRBV14
cdr3_nt: TGTGCCAGCAGCCAAGATTTCGGGGTGACTGAAGCTTTCTTT; cdr3_aa: CASSQDFGVTEAFF; clone_size: -; j_call: TRBJ1-1; d_call: -; v_call: TRBV3-1
cdr3_nt: TGTGCCAGTAGTAAGGCGGGTGCCTCCTACGAGCAGTACTTC; cdr3_aa: CASSKAGASYEQYF; clone_size: -; j_call: TRBJ2-7; d_call: -; v_call: TRBV19
cdr3_nt: TGTGCCAGCAGCGTAGCGGGGCGGGCTAATGAAAAACTGTTTTTT; cdr3_aa: CASSVAGRANEKLFF; clone_size: once; j_call: TRBJ1-4; d_call: -; v_call: TRBV9
cdr3_nt: TGTGCCAGCAGCCCTAAGGGACAGGGGAAGAATCAGCCCCAGCATTTT; cdr3_aa: CASSPKGQGKNQPQHF; clone_size: -; j_call: TRBJ1-5; d_call: TRBD1; v_call: TRBV28
cdr3_nt: TGTGCCAGCAGAACGACCAGGGATCATGGCTACACCTTC; cdr3_aa: CASRTTRDHGYTF; clone_size: -; j_call: TRBJ1-2; d_call: -; v_call: TRBV12-3/TRBV12-4
cdr3_nt: TGTGCCAGCAGCCAAGCCATGCAGGGACAGGGCGTAGGCGAGCAGTACTTC; cdr3_aa: CASSQAMQGQGVGEQYF; clone_size: -; j_call: TRBJ2-7; d_call: TRBD1; v_call: TRBV3-1
cdr3_nt: TGTGCCAGCTCACCACCCGGGGGGGCGGTCGAGCAGTACTTC; cdr3_aa: CASSPPGGAVEQYF; clone_size: -; j_call: TRBJ2-7; d_call: TRBD2; v_call: TRBV18
cdr3_nt: TGTGCCAGCAGTTTATTTGCGGCTTACAGCTCCTACGAGCAGTACTTC; cdr3_aa: CASSLFAAYSSYEQYF; clone_size: -; j_call: TRBJ2-7; d_call: -; v_call: TRBV28
cdr3_nt: TGTGCGAGCATAGTTCGGGGCTATGGCTACACCTTC; cdr3_aa: CASIVRGYGYTF; clone_size: -; j_call: TRBJ1-2; d_call: -; v_call: TRBV6-1
cdr3_nt: TGTGCCAGCAGCGTAGGGGGGACTACCCAAGAGACCCAGTACTTC; cdr3_aa: CASSVGGTTQETQYF; clone_size: -; j_call: TRBJ2-5; d_call: TRBD2; v_call: TRBV9
cdr3_nt: TGTGCCAGCAGTCATTCGCTTCACTATGGCTACACCTTC; cdr3_aa: CASSHSLHYGYTF; clone_size: few; j_call: TRBJ1-2; d_call: -; v_call: TRBV11-2
cdr3_nt: TGCAGCGTTGCTAGCGGAGAATACGAGCAGTACTTC; cdr3_aa: CSVASGEYEQYF; clone_size: -; j_call: TRBJ2-7; d_call: TRBD2; v_call: TRBV29-1
cdr3_nt: TGTGCCAGCAGGGTGACGGCTGAAGCTTTCTTT; cdr3_aa: CASRVTAEAFF; clone_size: once; j_call: TRBJ1-1; d_call: -; v_call: TRBV11-2
cdr3_nt: TGTGCCAGCAGCCGGTCGGACTCCCGCAACAATGAGCAGTTCTTC; cdr3_aa: CASSRSDSRNNEQFF; clone_size: -; j_call: TRBJ2-1; d_call: -; v_call: TRBV5-5
cdr3_nt: TGTGCCAGCAGCGCCCCGCGGGACAGGGAAAAAGCTTTCTTT; cdr3_aa: CASSAPRDREKAFF; clone_size: -; j_call: TRBJ1-1; d_call: TRBD1; v_call: TRBV13
cdr3_nt: TGTGCCAGCAGCCAAGTAAGGGCCAGCGGGGGACTGGATACGCAGTATTTT; cdr3_aa: CASSQVRASGGLDTQYF; clone_size: -; j_call: TRBJ2-3; d_call: TRBD2; v_call: TRBV3-1
cdr3_nt: TGCGCCAGCAGCCCGGCAGGGAGTCACTATGGCTACACCTTC; cdr3_aa: CASSPAGSHYGYTF; clone_size: -; j_call: TRBJ1-2; d_call: -; v_call: TRBV4-1
cdr3_nt: TGTGCCAGCAGCCAAGACTTCGACGGTAACAATCAGCCCCAGCATTTT; cdr3_aa: CASSQDFDGNNQPQHF; clone_size: -; j_call: TRBJ1-5; d_call: -; v_call: TRBV4-2
cdr3_nt: TGTGCCAGCAGTGAGCCAGGACCCTCCTACAATGAGCAGTTCTTC; cdr3_aa: CASSEPGPSYNEQFF; clone_size: -; j_call: TRBJ2-1; d_call: -; v_call: TRBV2
cdr3_nt: TGTGCCAGCATAACCGGGACTAGACCTACCGGGGAGCTGTTTTTT; cdr3_aa: CASITGTRPTGELFF; clone_size: once; j_call: TRBJ2-2; d_call: TRBD2; v_call: TRBV12-3/TRBV12-4
cdr3_nt: TGTGCCAGCAGTCTCGAGGGGACCCAGTACTTC; cdr3_aa: CASSLEGTQYF; clone_size: -; j_call: TRBJ2-5; d_call: -; v_call: TRBV27
cdr3_nt: TGTGCCAGCAGTATTACCGGGACAGGGCTCTCCTACGAGCAGTACTTC; cdr3_aa: CASSITGTGLSYEQYF; clone_size: -; j_call: TRBJ2-7; d_call: TRBD1; v_call: TRBV28
cdr3_nt: TGTGCCAGTAGTATTACCATTCAAGAGACCCAGTACTTC; cdr3_aa: CASSITIQETQYF; clone_size: -; j_call: TRBJ2-5; d_call: -; v_call: TRBV19
cdr3_nt: TGTGCCAGCAGGCCACAGGGTACTAATGAAAAACTGTTTTTT; cdr3_aa: CASRPQGTNEKLFF; clone_size: -; j_call: TRBJ1-4; d_call: -; v_call: TRBV6-6
cdr3_nt: TGTGCCAGCAGCCCTAGTCCAGGGGCGCCGGGCTACACCTTC; cdr3_aa: CASSPSPGAPGYTF; clone_size: -; j_call: TRBJ1-2; d_call: -; v_call: TRBV7-3